Below are 27 T cell receptor beta chains sequenced from a single sample in a study of blood T cell repertoires in COVID-19. TCRdb keeps only in-frame clones here, not all; method: immunoSEQ multiplex PCR. The repertoire holds approximately 260,000 clones, approximately 85% seen once, with roughly 9.6% in the top ten. Sequenced sample: peripheral blood. These receptor sequences come from a woman between 70 and 85 years old with acute or convalescent COVID-19.

This clone has a handful of counts. This sequence joins TRBV2 and TRBJ1-5; maybe TRBD1 (5 bases). This CDR3 comprises 14 residues. The germline CDR1 and CDR2 sequences are SNHLY and FYNNEI. Trimming pared 8 bases from V and 2 bases from J, leaving 13 bases between. For the CDR3, the DNA is TGTGCCAGCGGGTCAGGGCCTGGCAATCAGCCCCAGCATTTT. This codes for CASGSGPGNQPQHF.

The chain has TRBV7-9 and TRBJ1-3; D unclear. CDR1 is SEHNR, CDR2 FQNEAQ, per germline (reference sequence). The ends were cut back, 1 base at V and 4 bases at J, with 14 bases in the middle. The CDR3 contains 16 residues. The CDR3 loop is CASSLVGGGGGNTIYF. The CDR3 DNA reads TGTGCCAGCAGCTTAGTCGGCGGAGGAGGAGGAAACACCATATATTTT.

This sequence joins TRBV7-9 and TRBJ1-1, with D maybe TRBD1 (5 bases). V lost 5 bases to trimming and J lost 4 bases, with 17 bases between them. The CDR3 is 15 amino acids. CDR1 is SEHNR and CDR2 is FQNEAQ in the germline V gene (reference sequence). The CDR3 nucleotides read TGTGCCAGCAGCCCAGTGGCCAGGGTCATCACTGAAGCTTTCTTT. It yields the protein CASSPVARVITEAFF.

Regarding this clone: Germline and junction disagree at one end, which may indicate a read error. The CDR3 nucleotides are TGTGCCAGGAGCCAGGGGCCTGGCCCGCCAGCGCAGCCCCAGCATTTT. Its protein is CARSQGPGPPAQPQHF. The chain employs TRBV14 and TRBJ1-5, with TRBD1 as a possible D gene (6 bases). CDR1 is SGHDN, CDR2 FVKESK, per germline. This CDR3 has 16 amino acids.

As to this clone: The germline gene is not matched at one end of the junction; a read error may be the cause. J is TRBJ2-6 and V is TRBV7-9, with 7 bases lining up with TRBD1. Germline loops: CDR1 SEHNR, CDR2 FQNEAQ (reference sequence). The CDR3 extends over 13 amino acids. CDR3 nucleotides: TGCCTGACAGGGAAGTCTGGGGCCAACGTCCTGACTTTC. Protein sequence: CLTGKSGANVLTF.

This chain links TRBV7-9 with TRBJ1-2, with 7 bases aligning to TRBD1. V lost 2 bases and J lost 4; bases outside the gene matches: 10. The CDR3 length is 16 residues. Germline-derived CDR1 and CDR2 are SEHNR and FQNEAQ (reference sequence). CDR3 nucleotide sequence: TGTGCCAGCAGCTTACCAACAACAGGGGCAGGCTATGGCTACACCTTC. This gives the protein CASSLPTTGAGYGYTF.

The chain has TRBV25-1 and TRBJ2-7, with D perhaps TRBD1 (5 bases). CDR3 size: 11 residues. Germline CDR1 reads MGHDK; CDR2 reads SYGVNS. Trimming shortened V by 11 bases and J by 5 bases, and 13 bases separated the two germline ends. CDR3: CAQGVRHEQYF. The CDR3 DNA sequence: TGTGCCCAGGGTGTCAGGCACGAGCAGTACTTC.

The chain carries TRBV7-2 and TRBJ1-3, with D possibly matching TRBD1 (5 bases). In germline, CDR1 is SGHTA, CDR2 FQGNSA. This CDR3 contains 16 residues. V dropped 4 bases and J dropped 0 bases, with 13 bases sitting between them. Here the CDR3 DNA reads TGTGCCAGCAGCTGGGCAGGGTCTTCCTCTGGAAACACCATATATTTT. Amino acid sequence: CASSWAGSSSGNTIYF.

J is TRBJ2-7 and V is TRBV3-1 (or the pseudogene TRBV3-2); no reliable D call. Trimming took off 5 bases at V and 6 bases at J, with 17 bases between the two ends. The CDR3 runs 14 residues. Germline CDR1 reads LGHDT; CDR2 reads YNNKEL (reference sequence). This chain's CDR3 is CASSKSDLAAEQYF. Here the CDR3 DNA reads TGTGCCAGCAGCAAGAGCGACTTAGCTGCCGAGCAGTACTTC.

The sample holds one count of this clone. The germline gene is not matched at one end of the junction; a read error may be the cause. The chain couples TRBV4-2 to TRBJ1-4; no reliable D call. CDR3 length equals 15 residues. The germline gives CDR1 LGHNA, CDR2 YNFKEQ. CDR3 nucleotide sequence: TGTGCCAGCAGCCAAGATGTGGCAGGTTTTCCCCCTCCCAACTTT. This gives the protein CASSQDVAGFPPPNF.

DNA of the CDR3: TGTGCCAGCAGTGAGTTTCCGGGTGCTGGGGCCAACGTCCTGACTTTC. Translated, it gives CASSEFPGAGANVLTF. This rearrangement joins TRBV2 to TRBJ2-6; D uncertain. The CDR3 runs 16 residues. Germline loops: CDR1 SNHLY, CDR2 FYNNEI. V lost 3 bases and J 2 bases, leaving 11 bases between the germline ends.

The rearrangement joins TRBV4-1 to TRBJ1-2, with D possibly being TRBD1 (6 bases). This CDR3 has 15 amino acids. The germline V gene encodes CDR1 MGHRA and CDR2 YSYEKL. The V gene lost 4 bases and the J gene lost 4 bases, with 16 bases spanning the gap. CDR3 coding DNA: TGCGCCAGCAGCCCGTTAACACAGGGAACCTATGGCTACACCTTC. Translating gives CASSPLTQGTYGYTF.

The rearrangement joins TRBV7-8 to TRBJ2-3, with D possibly matching TRBD2 (5 bases). Trimming stripped 0 bases from V and 2 bases from J, with 6 bases between. CDR3 length equals 14 residues. The V gene's germline CDR1 is SGHVS and CDR2 FQNEAQ. The CDR3 loop reads CASSLARVTDTQYF. The CDR3 coding sequence is TGTGCCAGCAGCTTAGCGCGGGTCACAGATACGCAGTATTTT. The full variable domain, its missing parts supplied by reference TRBV7-8 and TRBJ2-3, is GAGVSQSPRYKVAKRGQDVALRCDPISGHVSLFWYQQALGQGPEFLTYFQNEAQLDKSGLPSDRFFAERPEGSVSTLKIQRTQQEDSAVYLCASSLARVTDTQYFGPGTRLTVL.

CDR3 sequence: CSVDRPAGQTYYGYTF. CDR3 DNA: TGCAGCGTTGATCGCCCCGCCGGACAGACCTACTATGGCTACACCTTC. The chain couples TRBV29-1 to TRBJ1-2, with D possibly TRBD1 on 6 matching bases. From germline, CDR1 is SQVTM and CDR2 ANQGSEA. The CDR3 has 16 amino acids. The V gene lost 3 bases and the J gene lost 3 bases, with 20 bases spanning the gap.

This clone appeared once. A junction boundary mismatches the germline segment, possibly from a read error. The chain combines TRBV4-1 with TRBJ1-4; a possible D gene is TRBD1 (6 bases). The CDR3 totals 11 residues. Germline CDR1 reads MGHRA; CDR2 reads YSYEKL. The chain's CDR3 is CASSQKDSHIF. For the CDR3, the DNA is TGCGCCAGCAGCCAAAAGGACAGCCATATCTTT.

This sequence joins TRBV12-3 or TRBV12-4 and TRBJ1-2; 11 bases map to TRBD1. With 5 bases clipped from V and 6 bases from J, the junction kept 2 bases outside the gene matches. The CDR3 totals 13 residues. This CDR3 is CASSLGQGDGYTF. The CDR3 coding sequence is TGTGCCAGCAGTCTGGGACAGGGGGATGGCTACACCTTC.

This chain connects TRBV7-9 to TRBJ2-4; 8 bases fit TRBD1. Per germline, CDR1 SEHNR and CDR2 FQNEAQ (reference sequence). V lost 3 bases, J lost 2 bases, and 9 bases stayed unmatched. CDR3 length: 17 residues. This chain's CDR3 is CASSLAYRGTTKNIQYF. CDR3 DNA sequence: TGTGCCAGCAGCTTGGCGTACAGGGGGACCACCAAAAACATTCAGTACTTC.

This clone was seen just once. The rearrangement uses TRBV7-9 and TRBJ2-5, with a weak D call TRBD1 (7 bases). Trimming took off 4 bases at V and 7 bases at J, with 19 bases between the two ends. This CDR3 is 15 amino acids long. CDR1 is SEHNR and CDR2 is FQNEAQ in the germline V gene (reference sequence). The CDR3 is CASSSQGTGLGTQYF. CDR3 coding DNA: TGTGCCAGCAGCTCACAGGGGACTGGGCTGGGGACCCAGTACTTC.

The chain is built from TRBV7-9 and TRBJ1-1, with D possibly matching TRBD1 (5 bases). The CDR3 extends over 16 amino acids. V was cut by 5 bases and J by 5 bases, with 21 bases left in between. Germline V gene data show CDR1 as SEHNR and CDR2 as FQNEAQ (reference sequence). The DNA of the CDR3 is TGTGCCAGCAGCCCTTCTGGGGCTGAAGGAAGGACTGAAGCTTTCTTT. It is translated as CASSPSGAEGRTEAFF.

This rearrangement joins TRBV4-1 to TRBJ2-3, with 11 bases matching TRBD2. Trimming removed 2 bases from V and 0 bases from J; junction bases left unmatched: 10. Germline V lookup: CDR1 MGHRA, CDR2 YSYEKL. There are 19 residues in the CDR3. The CDR3: CASSQRASGGPLSTDTQYF. The CDR3 coding sequence is TGCGCCAGCAGCCAACGGGCTAGCGGGGGGCCCCTAAGCACAGATACGCAGTATTTT.

This clone was counted only a few times. This chain joins TRBV7-9 and TRBJ2-7; the match to TRBD2 covers 8 bases. Trimming cost V 5 bases and J 6 bases; bases outside gene matches: 9. The V gene's germline CDR1 is SEHNR and CDR2 FQNEAQ (reference sequence). The CDR3 extends over 14 amino acids. The CDR3, as DNA: TGTGCCAGCAGCAAACCCGGGACTAGGGGCGAGCAGTACTTC. Amino acids: CASSKPGTRGEQYF.

The chain employs TRBV19 and TRBJ2-1, with a tentative D call TRBD2 (5 bases). V was cut by 1 base and J by 10 bases, with 11 bases left in between. CDR3 size: 13 residues. Germline CDR1 and CDR2: LNHDA and SQIVND (reference sequence). Here the CDR3 reads CASSIGWEQEQFF. The CDR3 DNA reads as TGTGCCAGTAGTATAGGGTGGGAGCAAGAGCAGTTCTTC.

The chain links TRBV7-2 to TRBJ2-1; a possible D gene is TRBD2 (5 bases). This CDR3 spans 14 amino acids. The germline V and J ends were trimmed by 4 bases and 4 bases, with 11 bases remaining between them. Per the germline V gene, CDR1 is SGHTA and CDR2 is FQGNSA. This CDR3 reads CASSYGRGYNEQFF. The CDR3 nucleotides are TGTGCCAGCAGCTACGGACGGGGATACAATGAGCAGTTCTTC.

The J gene is TRBJ2-3, the V gene TRBV6-4; 8 bases agree with TRBD1. CDR1 and CDR2 from the germline V gene are MRHNA and SNTAGT. The CDR3 spans 13 residues. The J segment lost 3 bases and the V segment lost 8 bases, leaving 4 bases of the junction unmatched. In DNA form, the CDR3 reads TGTGCCAGCGGGACAGGTCATACAGATACGCAGTATTTT. It specifies CASGTGHTDTQYF.

The chain employs TRBV12-3 or TRBV12-4 and TRBJ1-4; D possibly corresponds to TRBD1 (5 bases). This CDR3 has 13 amino acids. The V and J ends lost 5 bases and 5 bases respectively, with 9 bases between them. CDR3: CASSRGLNEKLFF. The DNA of the CDR3 is TGTGCCAGCAGTCGGGGACTAAATGAAAAACTGTTTTTT.

The chain carries TRBV6-5 and TRBJ1-2, with D perhaps matching TRBD1 (6 bases). With 5 bases removed from V and 3 bases from J, the gap between germline ends came to 13 bases. CDR3 length: 14 amino acids. Germline-derived CDR1 and CDR2 are MNHEY and SVGAGI. In DNA, the CDR3 is TGTGCCAGCAGTCGGACAGCCACGGACTATGGCTACACCTTC. This sequence encodes CASSRTATDYGYTF.

The chain joins TRBV2 to TRBJ1-2; 10 bases line up with TRBD1. Germline V gives CDR1 SNHLY, CDR2 FYNNEI. The CDR3 is 15 residues long. Losses at the gene ends were 4 bases for V and 8 bases for J; bases not matched to a gene: 10. CDR3 sequence: CASSAWGGTGEGYTF. Written as DNA, the CDR3 is TGTGCCAGCAGTGCCTGGGGTGGGACAGGGGAAGGCTACACCTTC.